The next 25 T cell receptor beta chains were all read from a single sample in a study of response to subunit inactivated influenza vaccine. One entry per CDR3 protein results from TCRdb running MiXCR on the RT-PCR reads. The table has almost 600,000 distinct CDR3 sequences, approximately 14% seen once. Sample: PBMCs from blood, taken about 13 days after vaccination. The source of these receptors is a man in his fifties who received an inactivated influenza vaccine.

A few counts support this clonotype. The chain combines TRBV5-1 with TRBJ2-3, with D perhaps matching TRBD1 (6 bases). The length of the CDR3 is 14 residues. V dropped 5 bases and J dropped 0 bases, with 10 bases sitting between them. Germline values: CDR1 SGHRS, CDR2 YFSETQ. In DNA form, the CDR3 reads TGCGCCAGCAGACAGGGTCCGAGCACAGATACGCAGTATTTT. Amino acids: CASRQGPSTDTQYF.

This clonotype was counted between two and nine times. The chain joins TRBV5-1 to TRBJ1-2; D ambiguous. Germline V gene lookup returns CDR1 SGHRS and CDR2 YFSETQ. The CDR3 is 16 residues long. The V end lost 0 bases, the J end lost 2 bases, and 14 bases lay between the germline ends. CDR3 in amino acids: CASSLDLTGGNYGYTF. CDR3 coding DNA: TGCGCCAGCAGCTTGGACCTCACGGGTGGGAACTATGGCTACACCTTC.

This chain uses TRBV7-2 with TRBJ2-5; TRBD1 or TRBD2 may be the D gene (5 bases each). The CDR3 consists of 16 residues. CDR1 is SGHTA, CDR2 FQGNSA, per germline. Trimming shortened V by 5 bases and J by 7 bases, and 23 bases separated the two germline ends. The CDR3 region is CASSQFGTADVRTQYF. For the CDR3, the DNA is TGTGCCAGCAGCCAATTCGGGACCGCAGATGTTCGGACCCAGTACTTC.

This clonotype was seen once. This chain joins TRBV4-3 and TRBJ2-7; D is perhaps TRBD1 (6 bases). Trimming cost V 2 bases and J 3 bases, with 11 bases left between them. This CDR3 has 14 residues. The germline V gene has CDR1 LGHNA and CDR2 YSLEER. The CDR3 spells CASSQTDSYYEQYF. CDR3 nucleotides: TGCGCCAGCAGCCAAACGGACAGCTACTACGAGCAGTACTTC.

This clonotype was seen only a few times. The chain combines TRBV5-1 with TRBJ2-1; 9 nucleotides align to TRBD1. The junction had 10 bases not matched to a gene; V was cut back by 4 bases and J by 2 bases. In germline, CDR1 is SGHRS, CDR2 YFSETQ. CDR3 length: 17 residues. This CDR3 reads CASSKGERTGAYNEQFF. DNA of the CDR3: TGCGCCAGCAGCAAAGGGGAGAGGACAGGGGCCTACAATGAGCAGTTCTTC.

This clonotype was observed many times. The rearrangement links TRBV18 to TRBJ2-3; TRBD2 agrees at 10 bases. This CDR3 has 16 amino acids. V shed 8 bases and J 0 bases; nucleotides not matched to a gene: 8. Germline V gene data show CDR1 as KGHSH and CDR2 as LQKENI. The CDR3 region has the DNA TGTGCCAGCAGCCCTCCGGGACTAGCGAGCACAGATACGCAGTATTTT. Its protein product is CASSPPGLASTDTQYF.

As DNA, the CDR3 is TGTGCCAGCAGCACACCGGCGGGAGGGATGGAGACCCAGTACTTC. As protein: CASSTPAGGMETQYF. The rearrangement uses TRBV11-2 and TRBJ2-5; TRBD2 matches at 9 bases. The CDR3 consists of 15 residues. V was clipped by 5 bases and J by 5 bases; unmatched bases: 9. CDR1 is SGHAT, CDR2 FQNNGV, per germline.

This rearrangement joins TRBV7-9 to TRBJ2-2, with D unclear. The length of the CDR3 is 13 residues. CDR1 is SEHNR and CDR2 is FQNEAQ in the germline V gene (reference sequence). V lost 6 bases and J 3 bases, leaving 8 bases between the germline ends. CDR3 loop: CASRLFYTGELFF. The CDR3 DNA sequence: TGTGCCAGCAGGTTGTTTTACACCGGGGAGCTGTTTTTT. The full variable domain, its missing parts supplied by reference TRBV7-9 and TRBJ2-2, is DTGVSQNPRHKITKRGQNVTFRCDPISEHNRLYWYRQTLGQGPEFLTYFQNEAQLEKSRLLSDRFSAERPKGSFSTLEIQRTEQGDSAMYLCASRLFYTGELFFGEGSRLTVL.

The chain uses TRBV4-1 and TRBJ1-5; D is uncertain. V lost 0 bases and J 7 bases, leaving 13 bases between the germline ends. The CDR3 length is 15 residues. Germline CDR1 and CDR2: MGHRA and YSYEKL. This CDR3 is CASSQDVGNKQPQHF. CDR3 in DNA: TGCGCCAGCAGCCAAGACGTAGGGAATAAACAGCCCCAGCATTTT.

V gene TRBV2 combines with J gene TRBJ2-7; no clear D gene. Trimming took 8 bases from V and 6 from J, leaving 17 bases between them. Germline V CDR1 and CDR2: SNHLY, FYNNEI. The CDR3 contains 13 residues. Here the CDR3 DNA reads TGTGCCAGCGATCTCGGTCCACCGGGCGAGCAGTACTTC. Its protein product is CASDLGPPGEQYF.

This clonotype was seen ten or more times. This chain joins TRBV6-5 and TRBJ2-3; perhaps TRBD1 as D (6 bases). CDR1 MNHEY and CDR2 SVGAGI come from the germline V gene. The CDR3 is 16 amino acids. Trimming removed 4 bases at V and 5 bases at J, with 19 bases between. DNA of the CDR3: TGTGCCAGCAGTTCAGCCCAGACGCCCAGGGGAGATACGCAGTATTTT. It encodes CASSSAQTPRGDTQYF.

This clonotype has at least ten counts. The J gene is TRBJ2-7, the V gene TRBV28, with 10 nucleotides matching TRBD1. The trim removed 5 bases at V and 2 bases at J, leaving 3 bases unmatched. CDR1 is MDHEN, CDR2 SYDVKM, per germline. The CDR3 is 14 amino acids. CDR3 region: CASSRQGAPYEQYF. The CDR3 region has the DNA TGTGCCAGCAGTCGACAGGGGGCCCCCTACGAGCAGTACTTC.

A few counts support this clonotype. CDR3 sequence: CASSRDRVNEKLFF. CDR3 bases: TGTGCCAGCTCACGGGACAGGGTTAATGAAAAACTGTTTTTT. The V gene is TRBV18, the J gene TRBJ1-4; 9 bases fit TRBD1. This CDR3 has 14 amino acids. Per the germline V gene, CDR1 is KGHSH and CDR2 is LQKENI. The ends lost 4 bases at V and 4 bases at J; junction bases unmatched: 1.

This clonotype has just a few counts. The chain uses TRBV25-1 and TRBJ2-1; maybe TRBD2 (6 bases). Germline V CDR1 and CDR2: MGHDK, SYGVNS. Trimming stripped 2 bases from V and 4 bases from J, with 12 bases between. The CDR3 has 15 residues. The CDR3 sequence is CASSEKTGRYNEQFF. For the CDR3, the DNA is TGTGCCAGCAGTGAAAAAACGGGGAGGTACAATGAGCAGTTCTTC.

The V and J genes are TRBV7-6 and TRBJ2-3; D perhaps matches TRBD2 (7 bases). Germline V gene sequence: CDR1 SGHVS, CDR2 FNYEAQ. Trimming shortened V by 5 bases and J by 0 bases, and 15 bases separated the two germline ends. The CDR3 sequence is 16 residues long. This chain's CDR3 is CASSRGGGASTDTQYF. The DNA of the CDR3 is TGTGCCAGCAGCCGCGGCGGGGGCGCGAGCACAGATACGCAGTATTTT.

This clonotype was seen at least ten times. The chain is built from TRBV6-5 and TRBJ2-3, with D perhaps being TRBD1 or TRBD2 (5 bases each). Germline V gene sequence: CDR1 MNHEY, CDR2 SVGAGI. The length of the CDR3 is 14 residues. With 2 bases removed from V and 3 bases from J, the gap between germline ends came to 9 bases. The CDR3 sequence: CASSYQWGTDTQYF. CDR3 bases: TGTGCCAGCAGTTACCAGTGGGGGACAGATACGCAGTATTTT.

A few counts support this clonotype. The chain has TRBV7-2 and TRBJ1-5, with D possibly matching TRBD1 (6 bases). The CDR3 is 15 residues long. Germline assignment: CDR1 SGHTA and CDR2 FQGNSA. Trimming cost V 1 base and J 9 bases, with 16 bases left between them. CDR3 DNA: TGTGCCAGCAGCTTAGGTGGAGACCGCAGGGGGCCCCAGCATTTT. This translates into CASSLGGDRRGPQHF. The full variable domain, with the rest looked up from reference TRBV7-2 and TRBJ1-5, is GAGVSQSPSNKVTEKGKDVELRCDPISGHTALYWYRQSLGQGLEFLIYFQGNSAPDKSGLPSDRFSAERTGGSVSTLTIQRTQQEDSAVYLCASSLGGDRRGPQHFGDGTRLSIL.

The chain uses TRBV6-2 or TRBV6-3 and TRBJ2-1; weak D call: TRBD2 (6 bases). Germline CDR1 and CDR2: MNHEY and SVGEGT. V was clipped by 6 bases and J by 0 bases, with 27 bases between them. The CDR3 contains 20 residues. CDR3 loop: CASSPYEAGPPGSSYNEQFF. The CDR3 nucleotides read TGTGCCAGCAGCCCCTATGAGGCAGGGCCCCCCGGGAGCTCCTACAATGAGCAGTTCTTC.

The chain combines TRBV24-1 with TRBJ1-2; no clear D. Deletions cut 0 bases from V and 8 bases from J, with 15 bases between. The CDR3 has 15 residues. Germline V CDR1 and CDR2: KGHDR, SFDVKD. The CDR3 is CATSDLSEGGGGYTF. Written as DNA, the CDR3 is TGTGCCACCAGTGATTTGAGCGAGGGAGGCGGAGGCTACACCTTC.

The table lists this clonotype with many counts. The chain uses TRBV30 and TRBJ2-5, with D perhaps TRBD1 (5 bases). Germline V gene data show CDR1 as GTSNPN and CDR2 as SVGIG (reference sequence). The CDR3 is made up of 13 amino acids. With 2 bases removed from V and 4 bases from J, the gap between germline ends came to 11 bases. CDR3 sequence: CAWSLHQGETQYF. For the CDR3, the DNA is TGTGCCTGGAGTCTTCATCAGGGAGAGACCCAGTACTTC.

The chain carries TRBV10-3 and TRBJ2-3, with a tentative D call TRBD2 (5 bases). The V and J ends lost 6 bases and 4 bases respectively, with 11 bases between them. The CDR3 runs 13 residues. Germline lookup yields CDR1 ENHRY and CDR2 SYGVKD. The CDR3 nucleotides read TGTGCCATCAGCCCGACCGGGGCAGATACGCAGTATTTT. Amino acids: CAISPTGADTQYF.

The chain recombines TRBV12-3 or TRBV12-4 with TRBJ2-5; no clear D. The CDR3 sequence is 17 residues long. Deletions cut 4 bases from V and 5 bases from J, with 23 bases between. CDR3 sequence reads: CASSSRMDGPISETQYF. Here the CDR3 DNA reads TGTGCCAGCAGTTCCCGGATGGACGGGCCTATAAGTGAGACCCAGTACTTC.

V is TRBV5-6 and J is TRBJ2-2; no definite D call. The CDR3 has 16 amino acids. Deletions cut 4 bases from V and 4 bases from J, with 17 bases between. The germline V gene encodes CDR1 SGHDT and CDR2 YYEEEE. The CDR3 region has the DNA TGTGCCAGCAGCCCGCAGTGGCAACTCTTCACCGGGGAGCTGTTTTTT. Encoded protein: CASSPQWQLFTGELFF.

This clonotype was counted between two and nine times. The chain employs TRBV6-2 or TRBV6-3 and TRBJ2-5; D call uncertain. V lost 6 bases and J lost 4, with 12 bases in between. The CDR3 has 13 amino acids. The germline V gene has CDR1 MNHEY and CDR2 SVGEGT. The CDR3 reads CASRRRVVETQYF. The CDR3, as DNA: TGTGCCAGCAGAAGAAGGGTGGTAGAGACCCAGTACTTC.

This clonotype was seen ten or more times. The chain recombines TRBV10-1 with TRBJ1-5; 9 nucleotides match TRBD1. The CDR3 consists of 19 residues. The germline gives CDR1 WNHNN, CDR2 SYGVQD (reference sequence). V gave up 6 bases and J gave up 2 bases; unmatched junction bases: 17. The CDR3 DNA sequence: TGCGCCAGCAGCAGATCCTCCCGGGACAGGGTTTTCGGCAATCAGCCCCAGCATTTT. It encodes CASSRSSRDRVFGNQPQHF.